The present TCR beta chain was sequenced within a study of blood T cell repertoires in COVID-19. Study-wide context: COVID-19 samples from acute and convalescent phases originated in the United States, Italy and Spain.

In the authors' methods: Scientists estimated how many nucleated cells there were by amplifying reference gene primers. Assay used: immunoSEQ multiplex PCR; TCRdb lists only in-frame clones, some missing. V and J calls and clone size are those listed in that table; D and trimming were worked out from the DNA. Of around 250,000 clones in the sample, roughly 80% were seen once. All enrollees were roughly 18 to 95 years old and from 25 or so US areas. No more than 2 weeks before study entry, exposed participants had met a case of COVID-19. The TCR originated in a man in his forties who had been exposed to COVID-19. The sequenced sample consisted of PBMCs or T cells enriched from blood (not recorded which).

In DNA, the CDR3 is TGTGCCAGCAGTTACTCGACAGGGGCCGGGGAGCTGTTTTTT. It translates to CASSYSTGAGELFF. The chain employs TRBV6-2 or TRBV6-3 and TRBJ2-2; 8 positions agree with TRBD1. Unmatched junction bases numbered 0, after V lost 0 bases and J lost 6 bases. Looked up from germline, CDR1 is MNHEY and CDR2 is SVGEGT. The CDR3 has 14 residues.